This TCR beta chain is drawn from a study of T cell responses to AZD1222 COVID-19 vaccine. Broader study findings: After two AZD1222 doses, spike-specific TCR breadth and depth rose versus day 0.

Assay used: immunoSEQ multiplex PCR; TCRdb lists only in-frame clones, some missing. Altogether some 250,000 clones are present, around 92% being singletons, with the ten largest covering roughly 0.5%. Notes on this clone: Its antigen remains unidentified.

The sequencing here drew on peripheral blood, taken 28 days after the second AZD1222 dose. This clonotype originated in an adult who received the AZD1222 COVID-19 vaccine.

The CDR3 loop reads CAISESAGGNSPLHF. CDR3 coding DNA: TGTGCCATCAGTGAGTCTGCAGGAGGGAATTCACCCCTCCACTTT. This chain links TRBV10-3 with TRBJ1-6; D not resolved. V gave up 0 bases and J gave up 7 bases, with 10 bases separating them. Germline assignment: CDR1 ENHRY and CDR2 SYGVKD. The CDR3 has 15 residues.